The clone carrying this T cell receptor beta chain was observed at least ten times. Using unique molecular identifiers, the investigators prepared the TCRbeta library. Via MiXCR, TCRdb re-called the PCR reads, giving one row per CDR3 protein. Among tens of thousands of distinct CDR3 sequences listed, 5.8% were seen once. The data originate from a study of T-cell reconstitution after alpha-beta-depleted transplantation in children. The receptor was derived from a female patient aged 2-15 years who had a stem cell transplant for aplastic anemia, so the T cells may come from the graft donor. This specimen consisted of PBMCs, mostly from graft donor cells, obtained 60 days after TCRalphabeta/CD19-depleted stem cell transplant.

CDR3 nucleotides: TGTGCCAGCAGCCTAGGGGGGTCCAAAAACATTCAGTACTTC. Translating gives CASSLGGSKNIQYF. The gene calls are TRBV3-1 and TRBJ2-4; tentatively, D is TRBD1 or TRBD2 (6 bases each). This CDR3 region has 14 residues. The V gene lost 4 bases and the J gene lost 2 bases, with 9 bases spanning the gap. The V gene's germline CDR1 is LGHDT and CDR2 YNNKEL (reference sequence).